The source of this T cell receptor (beta chain) is a study of blood T cell repertoires in COVID-19. Sequencing used immunoSEQ multiplex PCR; TCRdb keeps in-frame clones, though not all of them. The sample lists just over 650,000 clones, about 87% occurring once. Per the germline V gene, CDR1 is SGHVS and CDR2 is FNYEAQ. This CDR3 is 21 amino acids long. V was cut by 1 base and J by 0 bases, with 27 bases left in between. Sequenced sample: peripheral blood. The TCR originated in a woman between 18 and 30 years old with acute or convalescent COVID-19. The V call is TRBV7-6, the J call TRBJ2-5, with TRBD1 as a possible D gene (6 bases). Written as DNA, the CDR3 is TGTGCCAGCAGCTTAGTTAAAGGGGGAACTAAACGAAAGTCCGACCAAGAGACCCAGTACTTC. Protein product: CASSLVKGGTKRKSDQETQYF. The variable domain in full, with the rest retrieved from reference TRBV7-6 and TRBJ2-5, is GAGVSQSPRYKVTKRGQDVALRCDPISGHVSLYWYRQALGQGPEFLTYFNYEAQQDKSGLPNDRFSAERPEGSISTLTIQRTEQRDSAMYRCASSLVKGGTKRKSDQETQYFGPGTRLLVL.